This T cell receptor (beta chain) was found in a study of glioma-infiltrating T cells after dendritic cell vaccination. Germline lookup yields CDR1 LNHDA and CDR2 SQIVND (reference sequence). The CDR3 totals 14 residues. The V gene end was trimmed by 5 bases and the J gene end by 7 bases; junction bases not matched to a gene: 5. TCRdb's table, derived via immunoSEQ multiplex PCR, lists solely in-frame clones and lacks some. Seen here are more than 85,000 clones, 90% observed once, and the top ten hold 2.5% to 3%. The sample's time point: after dendritic cell vaccination, including at tumor progression/relapse.

The specimen was blood, collected after dendritic cell vaccination. The origin of this receptor is a human donor with glioblastoma. V is TRBV19 and J is TRBJ1-4, with 9 bases lining up with TRBD1. CDR3 amino acids: CASSPWDRVEKLFF. CDR3 sequence (DNA): TGTGCCAGTAGTCCCTGGGACAGGGTTGAAAAACTGTTTTTT.